The sequence of this T cell receptor beta chain was determined in a study of CD8+CD57+ T cells in acquired aplastic anemia. Study in general: Reads per healthy sample averaged approximately 10 million (CD4+) and approximately 12 million (CD8+). Study results and limitations: The same twenty-nine CD8+ CDR3 sequences occurred in patients and in controls. The CD8+ Simpson's diversity of patients and controls was not significantly different.

The CDR3 is made up of 13 amino acids. The germline gives CDR1 DFQATT, CDR2 SNEGSKA (reference sequence). Losses at the gene ends were 1 base for V and 4 bases for J; bases not matched to a gene: 4. With regard to this clonotype: Antigen unknown.

Genomic DNA was employed as the template in profiling TCR beta VDJ and CDR3. Each CDR3 protein is one row after TCRdb ran MiXCR on the reads. Of approximately 65,000 distinct CDR3 sequences listed, around 55% were seen once; the top ten hold under 2.5%. The clonotype originates from a human donor in good health, serving as a control. The source material was sorted CD4+, CD8+, or CD8+CD57+ T cells (not recorded which) from PBMCs. The genes are TRBV20-1 and TRBJ2-7, with 7 positions matching TRBD1. The CDR3 loop reads CSARGDRVYEQYF. The CDR3 nucleotides are TGCAGTGCTAGAGGCGACAGGGTGTACGAGCAGTACTTC.